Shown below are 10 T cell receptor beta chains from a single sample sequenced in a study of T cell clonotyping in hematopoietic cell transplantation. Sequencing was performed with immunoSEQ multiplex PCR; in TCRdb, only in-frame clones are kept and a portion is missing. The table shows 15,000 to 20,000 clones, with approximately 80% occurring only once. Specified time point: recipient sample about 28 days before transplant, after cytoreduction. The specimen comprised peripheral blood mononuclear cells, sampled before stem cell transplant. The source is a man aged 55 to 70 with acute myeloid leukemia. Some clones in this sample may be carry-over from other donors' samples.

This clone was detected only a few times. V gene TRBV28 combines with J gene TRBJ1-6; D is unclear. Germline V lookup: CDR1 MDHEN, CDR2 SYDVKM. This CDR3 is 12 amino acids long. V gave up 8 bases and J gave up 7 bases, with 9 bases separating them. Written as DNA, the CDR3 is TGTGCCAGCCGGAAGGCCAATTCACCCCTCCACTTT. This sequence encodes CASRKANSPLHF. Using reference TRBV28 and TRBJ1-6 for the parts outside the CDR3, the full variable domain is DVKVTQSSRYLVKRTGEKVFLECVQDMDHENMFWYRQDPGLGLRLIYFSYDVKMKEKGDIPEGYSVSREKKERFSLILESASTNQTSMYLCASRKANSPLHFGNGTRLTVT.

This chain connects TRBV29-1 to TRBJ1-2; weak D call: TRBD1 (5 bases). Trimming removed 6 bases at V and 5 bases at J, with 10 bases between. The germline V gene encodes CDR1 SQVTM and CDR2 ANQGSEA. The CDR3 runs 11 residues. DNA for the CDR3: TGCAGCGTGGGGGAGAATTATGGCTACACCTTC. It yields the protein CSVGENYGYTF.

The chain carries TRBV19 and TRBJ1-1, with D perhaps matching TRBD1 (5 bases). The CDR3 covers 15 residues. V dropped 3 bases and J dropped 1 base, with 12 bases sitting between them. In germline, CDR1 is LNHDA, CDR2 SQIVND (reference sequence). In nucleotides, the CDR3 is TGTGCCAGTAGTATCAGAGGGGTACGGAACACTGAAGCTTTCTTT. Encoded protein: CASSIRGVRNTEAFF.

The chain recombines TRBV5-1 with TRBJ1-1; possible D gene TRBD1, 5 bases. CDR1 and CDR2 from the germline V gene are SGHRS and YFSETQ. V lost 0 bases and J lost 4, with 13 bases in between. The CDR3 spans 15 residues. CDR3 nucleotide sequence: TGCGCCAGCAGCTTGGCCGTTAGGGGTACCACTGAAGCTTTCTTT. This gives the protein CASSLAVRGTTEAFF.

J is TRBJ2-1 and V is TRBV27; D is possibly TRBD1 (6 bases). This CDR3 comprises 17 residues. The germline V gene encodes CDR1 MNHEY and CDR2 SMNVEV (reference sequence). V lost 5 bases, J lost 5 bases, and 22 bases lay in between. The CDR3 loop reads CASSDSQGTPSNNEQFF. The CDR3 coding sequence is TGTGCCAGCAGTGATTCACAGGGAACCCCGTCTAACAATGAGCAGTTCTTC.

In nucleotides, the CDR3 is TGTGCCAGCAGCTTGGGCCAGTCCCTCTTCTACGAGCAGTACTTC. Protein sequence: CASSLGQSLFYEQYF. The chain is built from TRBV5-6 and TRBJ2-7; D ambiguous. Germline CDR1 SGHDT, CDR2 YYEEEE. The CDR3 extends over 15 amino acids. Trimming shortened V by 0 bases and J by 3 bases, and 13 bases separated the two germline ends.

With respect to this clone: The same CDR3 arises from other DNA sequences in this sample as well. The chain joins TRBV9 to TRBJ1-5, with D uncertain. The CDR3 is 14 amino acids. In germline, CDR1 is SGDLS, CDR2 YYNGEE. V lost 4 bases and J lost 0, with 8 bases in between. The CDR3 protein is CASSRGVSNQPQHF. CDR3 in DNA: TGTGCCAGCAGCCGTGGGGTTAGCAATCAGCCCCAGCATTTT.

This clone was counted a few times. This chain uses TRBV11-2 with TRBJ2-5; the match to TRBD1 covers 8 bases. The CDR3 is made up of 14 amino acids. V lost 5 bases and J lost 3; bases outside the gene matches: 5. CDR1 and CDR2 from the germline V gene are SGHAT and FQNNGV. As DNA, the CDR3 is TGTGCCAGCAGCACGGGACAGGTCGAAGAGACCCAGTACTTC. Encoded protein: CASSTGQVEETQYF.

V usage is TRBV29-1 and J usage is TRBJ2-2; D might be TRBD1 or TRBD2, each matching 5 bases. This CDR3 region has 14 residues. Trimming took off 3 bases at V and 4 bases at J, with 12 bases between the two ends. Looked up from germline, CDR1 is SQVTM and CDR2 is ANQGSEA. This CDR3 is CSVELGVGTGELFF. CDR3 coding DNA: TGCAGCGTTGAGTTGGGGGTTGGCACCGGGGAGCTGTTTTTT.

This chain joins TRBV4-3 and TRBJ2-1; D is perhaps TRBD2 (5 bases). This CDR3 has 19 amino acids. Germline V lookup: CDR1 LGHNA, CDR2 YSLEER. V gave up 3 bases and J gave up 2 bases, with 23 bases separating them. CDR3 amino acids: CASSHTPEGTSLPYNEQFF. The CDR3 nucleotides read TGCGCCAGCAGCCACACCCCAGAGGGAACTAGTCTCCCCTACAATGAGCAGTTCTTC.